Shown below are 30 T cell receptor beta chains from a single sample sequenced in a study of T cell changes during pregnancy in multiple sclerosis. Assay used: immunoSEQ multiplex PCR; TCRdb lists only in-frame clones, some missing. Seen here are around 28,000 clones, around 86% observed once, and the top ten hold roughly 0.58%. The sequencing here drew on CD4+ T cells from peripheral blood mononuclear cells, taken in the first trimester of pregnancy. The receptors were gathered from a female donor in good health, enrolled as a control in a pregnancy study.

The chain links TRBV21-1 to TRBJ2-7; the D call in the table, TRBD2, was not verified against the DNA. TRBV21-1 is shown as a pseudogene. The CDR3 loop spans 16 amino acids. The CDR3 region is CASSLEEAGSRDEQYF. CDR3 sequence (DNA): TGTGCCAGCAGCCTGGAGGAGGCGGGTAGTCGGGACGAGCAGTACTTC.

This clone was seen a single time. The V call is TRBV19, the J call TRBJ1-2, with D possibly matching TRBD1 (6 bases). The V end was cut by 9 bases, the J end by 3 bases, with 20 bases between. The CDR3 runs 15 residues. Germline V gene lookup returns CDR1 LNHDA and CDR2 SQIVND (reference sequence). CDR3 nucleotides: TGTGCCAGCAAGAAAAAACCGGACAGCTACTATGGCTACACCTTC. Translated: CASKKKPDSYYGYTF.

The rearrangement joins TRBV11-1 to TRBJ2-7; D is possibly TRBD2 (5 bases). This CDR3 contains 18 residues. V dropped 1 base and J dropped 0 bases, with 19 bases sitting between them. Germline V CDR1 and CDR2: SGHAT, FQDESV (reference sequence). In DNA form, the CDR3 reads TGTGCCAGCAGCTTAGGAGGCGCCGGGCGGGTGAGCTCCTACGAGCAGTACTTC. The encoded protein is CASSLGGAGRVSSYEQYF.

This sequence joins TRBV28 and TRBJ2-7, with 10 bases identical to TRBD2. Germline V lookup: CDR1 MDHEN, CDR2 SYDVKM. V dropped 6 bases and J dropped 2; count of bases not matched to a gene: 7. CDR3 size: 15 residues. This CDR3 reads CASSSSGGGTYEQYF. The CDR3 DNA follows: TGTGCCAGCAGCTCCAGCGGGGGGGGCACCTACGAGCAGTACTTC. The full variable domain, completed using reference TRBV28 and TRBJ2-7, is DVKVTQSSRYLVKRTGEKVFLECVQDMDHENMFWYRQDPGLGLRLIYFSYDVKMKEKGDIPEGYSVSREKKERFSLILESASTNQTSMYLCASSSSGGGTYEQYFGPGTRLTVT.

This clone was detected once. V usage is TRBV29-1 and J usage is TRBJ1-2; 9 nucleotides agree with TRBD1. The V gene end was trimmed by 3 bases and the J gene end by 9 bases; junction bases not matched to a gene: 8. The CDR3 covers 13 residues. Germline loops: CDR1 SQVTM, CDR2 ANQGSEA. CDR3 bases: TGCAGCGTTGAGACACAGGGGGCTCTTAGCTACACCTTC. It yields the protein CSVETQGALSYTF.

The chain has TRBV19 and TRBJ2-6, with D perhaps TRBD1 (6 bases). V shed 2 bases and J shed 0 bases, with 14 bases lying between them. Germline CDR1 reads LNHDA; CDR2 reads SQIVND (reference sequence). CDR3 length: 18 amino acids. CDR3 bases: TGTGCCAGTAGTATATCTCCAGGGGCAACCTCTGGGGCCAACGTCCTGACTTTC. Its protein product is CASSISPGATSGANVLTF.

The chain recombines TRBV5-1 with TRBJ1-1; D might be TRBD1 (5 bases). This CDR3 is 14 amino acids long. Germline V gene data show CDR1 as SGHRS and CDR2 as YFSETQ. Trimming pared 1 base from V and 6 bases from J, leaving 13 bases between. The CDR3 reads CASSLSDSSPEAFF. The CDR3 DNA sequence: TGCGCCAGCAGCTTGAGCGACAGTTCCCCTGAAGCTTTCTTT.

The V and J genes are TRBV28 and TRBJ2-1, with 7 bases matching TRBD1. The V gene's germline CDR1 is MDHEN and CDR2 SYDVKM. The CDR3 sequence is 16 residues long. V lost 6 bases and J lost 3; bases outside the gene matches: 11. CDR3 sequence (DNA): TGTGCCAGCAGCCCCCCCGGGACAGAACACTACAATGAGCAGTTCTTC. Translation: CASSPPGTEHYNEQFF.

The chain uses TRBV7-9 and TRBJ2-3; D possibly corresponds to TRBD1 (6 bases). Per germline, CDR1 SEHNR and CDR2 FQNEAQ (reference sequence). CDR3 length: 15 amino acids. Between the trimmed V and J ends, which lost 6 bases and 1 base, there was a span of 14 bases. The CDR3 here is CASRPQQGRTDTQYF. CDR3 nucleotides: TGTGCCAGCAGACCACAACAGGGTCGCACAGATACGCAGTATTTT.

V usage is TRBV11-2 and J usage is TRBJ1-2, with D perhaps TRBD1 (5 bases). This CDR3 is built from 15 residues. The V gene's germline CDR1 is SGHAT and CDR2 FQNNGV. The germline V and J ends were trimmed by 5 bases and 1 base, with 14 bases remaining between them. The CDR3 sequence is CASSPGGFSNYGYTF. CDR3 nucleotide sequence: TGTGCCAGCAGCCCGGGGGGGTTCAGTAACTATGGCTACACCTTC.

The chain couples TRBV29-1 to TRBJ2-3, with D possibly matching TRBD2 (5 bases). Trimming took off 6 bases at V and 0 bases at J, with 13 bases between the two ends. CDR1 is SQVTM, CDR2 ANQGSEA, per germline. The CDR3 runs 14 residues. The CDR3 spells CSVDGLGSTDTQYF. CDR3 nucleotides: TGCAGCGTAGATGGACTGGGCAGCACAGATACGCAGTATTTT.

The table lists this clone with a few counts. The genes are TRBV6-1 and TRBJ1-1; TRBD1 might be the D (5 bases). The ends were cut back, 4 bases at V and 2 bases at J, with 20 bases in the middle. Germline V gene lookup returns CDR1 MNHNS and CDR2 SASEGT. The CDR3 length is 17 residues. The DNA for the CDR3 is TGTGCCAGCAGTGGAGGGACTGTGATTCCCCCCAACACTGAAGCTTTCTTT. It translates to CASSGGTVIPPNTEAFF.

This rearrangement joins TRBV14 to TRBJ2-1; 8 bases match TRBD2. The trim removed 4 bases at V and 15 bases at J, leaving 11 bases unmatched. The CDR3 loop spans 13 amino acids. Germline CDR1 reads SGHDN; CDR2 reads FVKESK. The CDR3 loop is CASSPDPREVGFF. Here the CDR3 DNA reads TGTGCCAGCAGCCCTGATCCGCGGGAGGTTGGGTTCTTC. The complete variable domain, with remaining parts taken from reference TRBV14 and TRBJ2-1, reads EAGVTQFPSHSVIEKGQTVTLRCDPISGHDNLYWYRRVMGKEIKFLLHFVKESKQDESGMPNNRFLAERTGGTYSTLKVQPAELEDSGVYFCASSPDPREVGFFGPGTRLTVL.

V and J are TRBV15 and TRBJ1-6; D is uncertain. CDR3 size: 12 residues. V was trimmed by 0 bases and J by 14 bases, leaving 8 bases between them. Germline V CDR1 and CDR2: LNHNV, YYDKDF (reference sequence). The CDR3 DNA reads TGTGCCACCAGCAGAGACGATAGCACCCTCCACTTT. Translation gives CATSRDDSTLHF.

This clone has a single count. The chain uses TRBV5-1 and TRBJ1-1, with D uncertain. With 4 bases removed from V and 1 base from J, the gap between germline ends came to 5 bases. Per the germline V gene, CDR1 is SGHRS and CDR2 is YFSETQ. The CDR3 length is 12 residues. CDR3 amino acids: CASSQQNTEAFF. As DNA, the CDR3 is TGCGCCAGCAGCCAACAGAACACTGAAGCTTTCTTT.

This chain links TRBV15 with TRBJ2-2, with D possibly matching TRBD1 (6 bases). V was pared by 8 bases and J by 7 bases, with 11 bases between. The CDR3 loop spans 12 amino acids. CDR1 is LNHNV and CDR2 is YYDKDF in the germline V gene (reference sequence). The CDR3, as DNA: TGTGCCACCTCCAAGGACAGCGGGGAGCTGTTTTTT. The encoded protein is CATSKDSGELFF.

V gene TRBV2 combines with J gene TRBJ1-3; 8 bases are shared with TRBD1. The CDR3 totals 15 residues. CDR1 and CDR2 (germline): SNHLY, FYNNEI. V lost 6 bases, J lost 0 bases, and 4 bases stayed unmatched. The CDR3 protein is CASRGQASSGNTIYF. For the CDR3, the DNA is TGTGCCAGCAGGGGACAGGCCAGCTCTGGAAACACCATATATTTT.

V is TRBV2 and J is TRBJ2-3; D not resolved. The CDR3 is made up of 13 amino acids. CDR1 SNHLY and CDR2 FYNNEI come from the germline V gene. Trimming cost V 5 bases and J 6 bases, with 12 bases left between them. The CDR3 sequence: CASSYTPWDTQYF. Written as DNA, the CDR3 is TGTGCCAGCAGTTATACTCCATGGGATACGCAGTATTTT.

The rearrangement uses TRBV19 and TRBJ2-1; 7 positions agree with TRBD2. Germline trimming cut 6 bases from V and 6 bases from J; bases unmatched to any gene: 11. Germline CDR1 LNHDA, CDR2 SQIVND (reference sequence). The CDR3 contains 15 residues. The CDR3 nucleotides read TGTGCCAGTAGGCCAGAGGGCGGGAGTTTCAATGAGCAGTTCTTC. Its translation: CASRPEGGSFNEQFF.

The chain links TRBV10-3 to TRBJ2-7, with TRBD1 matching over 9 bases. With V trimmed by 10 bases and J by 1 base, 2 bases remained unmatched. This CDR3 is built from 12 residues. The germline V gene encodes CDR1 ENHRY and CDR2 SYGVKD. For the CDR3, the DNA is TGTGCCACACAGGGGGCGTCCTACGAGCAGTACTTC. Translation gives CATQGASYEQYF.

V is TRBV28 and J is TRBJ1-3; the D is unclear. Trimming left V 10 bases short and J 0 bases short, with 19 bases between. The CDR3 spans 16 residues. Per the germline V gene, CDR1 is MDHEN and CDR2 is SYDVKM. CDR3 DNA: TGTGCCACCTACACCCCCGAGGCGGGCTCTGGAAACACCATATATTTT. Its protein product is CATYTPEAGSGNTIYF.

The chain joins TRBV6-5 to TRBJ2-3, with D unresolved. CDR1 MNHEY and CDR2 SVGAGI come from the germline V gene. V was pared by 0 bases and J by 1 base, with 8 bases between. The CDR3 is 15 residues long. The DNA of the CDR3 is TGTGCCAGCAGTTACTCGATAGCCCGCACAGATACGCAGTATTTT. It codes for CASSYSIARTDTQYF.

DNA for the CDR3: TGTGCCAGCAGTTTCTTACAGGGGGCCACTGAAGCTTTCTTT. This codes for CASSFLQGATEAFF. The chain couples TRBV6-6 to TRBJ1-1; 9 positions match TRBD1. The CDR3 runs 14 residues. The V gene end was trimmed by 4 bases and the J gene end by 4 bases; junction bases not matched to a gene: 4. The V gene's germline CDR1 is MNHNY and CDR2 SVGAGI (reference sequence).

The V and J genes are TRBV7-9 and TRBJ1-5; 7 bases map to TRBD1. The CDR3 sequence is 17 residues long. The germline gives CDR1 SEHNR, CDR2 FQNEAQ (reference sequence). The ends lost 11 bases at V and 0 bases at J; junction bases unmatched: 16. In DNA form, the CDR3 reads TGTGCCCCGGGTAAAACAGGGGTCGCGGATAGCAATCAGCCCCAGCATTTT. Translated, it gives CAPGKTGVADSNQPQHF.

The chain combines TRBV6-5 with TRBJ1-2; 12 nucleotides line up with TRBD1. The V segment lost 8 bases and the J segment 2 bases; nucleotides outside the gene matches: 3. CDR1 is MNHEY and CDR2 is SVGAGI in the germline V gene. The CDR3 loop spans 14 amino acids. CDR3 DNA: TGTGCCAGCGGGGGGACAGGGGGCAACTATGGCTACACCTTC. It specifies CASGGTGGNYGYTF.

The chain carries TRBV5-1 and TRBJ2-3; possibly TRBD1 for D (6 bases). The CDR3 covers 15 residues. CDR1 SGHRS and CDR2 YFSETQ come from the germline V gene. The V end was cut by 0 bases, the J end by 1 base, with 9 bases between. The CDR3 region is CASSLAGVGTDTQYF. The CDR3 bases are TGCGCCAGCAGCTTGGCAGGGGTCGGCACAGATACGCAGTATTTT.

CDR3 nucleotide sequence: TGTGCCTGGAGTGTTATTTGGGCAGGACAAGAGACCCAGTACTTC. It encodes CAWSVIWAGQETQYF. V gene TRBV30 combines with J gene TRBJ2-5; no clear D. V was pared by 0 bases and J by 2 bases, with 13 bases between. Germline lookup yields CDR1 GTSNPN and CDR2 SVGIG (reference sequence). This CDR3 is built from 15 residues.

V is TRBV6-5 and J is TRBJ1-1; 9 nucleotides agree with TRBD1. Germline CDR1 reads MNHEY; CDR2 reads SVGAGI. After removal of 5 bases from V and 6 bases from J, the junction contained 4 bases not matched to a gene. The CDR3 has 13 amino acids. Here the CDR3 reads CASSRDREAEAFF. The CDR3 bases are TGTGCCAGCAGTCGGGACAGGGAAGCTGAAGCTTTCTTT.

The genes are TRBV28 and TRBJ1-1; 9 bases match TRBD1. The CDR3 runs to 15 residues. The V gene's germline CDR1 is MDHEN and CDR2 SYDVKM. Trimming cost V 6 bases and J 1 base; bases outside gene matches: 6. The CDR3 here is CASSLTGGANTEAFF. CDR3 DNA sequence: TGTGCCAGCAGCCTCACAGGGGGCGCGAACACTGAAGCTTTCTTT. The full variable domain, in which reference TRBV28 and TRBJ1-1 provide the parts outside the CDR3, is DVKVTQSSRYLVKRTGEKVFLECVQDMDHENMFWYRQDPGLGLRLIYFSYDVKMKEKGDIPEGYSVSREKKERFSLILESASTNQTSMYLCASSLTGGANTEAFFGQGTRLTVV.

This chain connects TRBV28 to TRBJ2-5; a weak D match, TRBD2 (5 bases). V lost 2 bases and J lost 4, with 14 bases in between. CDR3 length: 15 amino acids. Germline CDR1 reads MDHEN; CDR2 reads SYDVKM. CDR3 protein: CASSLPKSRGETQYF. As DNA, the CDR3 is TGTGCCAGCAGTTTACCGAAGTCTCGGGGAGAGACCCAGTACTTC.